This T cell receptor beta chain was identified during a study of CD8+CD57+ T cells in acquired aplastic anemia. Points from the study as a whole: Overlapping CD8+ CDR3 repertoires of patients and controls contained approximately 28 shared sequences.

The template used for profiling TCR beta VDJ and CDR3 was genomic DNA. TCRdb processed the reads anew with MiXCR; each CDR3 protein has one entry. The repertoire holds 150,000 to 200,000 distinct CDR3 sequences, with about 50% as singletons. Patients sequenced had flow cytometry evidence of CD8+CD57+ cell expansion. Per the germline V gene, CDR1 is LNHDA and CDR2 is SQIVND (reference sequence). This CDR3 is 16 amino acids long. J lost 8 bases, V lost 0 bases, and 8 bases had no gene match. Comment on this clonotype: Its antigen is unidentified.

Sample: sorted CD4+, CD8+, or CD8+CD57+ T cells (not recorded which) from PBMCs. The chain is built from TRBV19 and TRBJ2-1, with 9 bases matching TRBD2. The sequence derives from a human donor with aplastic anemia. CDR3: CASSIDGLASKYEQFF. CDR3 nucleotides: TGTGCCAGTAGTATAGATGGACTAGCGTCGAAGTATGAGCAGTTCTTC.